This TCR beta chain was recovered during a study of naive and memory T cell subsets. General study findings and limits: Possibly reflecting memory cells re-expressing CD45RA, a few larger clonotypes occurred in naive repertoires, especially CD8.

Germline CDR1 reads LGHDT; CDR2 reads YNNKEL (reference sequence). The CDR3 spans 15 residues. V lost 1 base, J lost 1 base, and 2 bases stayed unmatched. This clonotype showed up just a few times. Antigen unknown. Two oligonucleotides, mixed equimolar, formed the beta constant-region primer covering TRBC1 and TRBC2. The ligated cDNA underwent four PCR rounds using SP2 and nested alpha and beta constant-region primers. TCRdb reprocessed the UMI-ligation and nested PCR reads via MiXCR and lists one record per CDR3 protein. Found here are fewer than 150,000 distinct CDR3 sequences, roughly a fifth of them singletons; the top ten hold about 0.57%.

The rearrangement links TRBV3-1 to TRBJ1-1; 8 nucleotides match TRBD1. The sample taken for sequencing was naive CD8+ T cells from blood. This TCR was sampled from a human donor in good health. CDR3 residues: CASSQGGQGNTEAFF. DNA of the CDR3: TGTGCCAGCAGCCAAGGTGGACAGGGGAACACTGAAGCTTTCTTT.